This passage covers 15 T cell receptor beta chains from one sample sequenced in a study of post-analysis software for immune sequencing data (dated by TCRdb to the mid-2010s). Study-wide findings and limitations: Significantly higher frequencies in patients than in controls were found for several TRBV segments, including TRBV5-6, TRBV5-1 and TRBV20-1.

The method behind the library was PCR. The listed sequencing device is Illumina HiSeq 2500. To reduce PCR and sequencing biases, unique molecular identifiers were built into the TCR beta cDNA libraries. In-frame beta chains were kept once TCRdb had trimmed the public reads at Q25 with fastp and called clones with MiXCR. Each CDR3 protein appears once, grouped with its most common genes and DNA. Here the sample has approximately 260,000 distinct CDR3 sequences; 35% to 40% occur a single time. Jointly, the top ten make up 4% to 6% of the sample. Which antigens these TCRs recognize remains unknown. Sequenced sample: blood. The receptor set was obtained from a girl between 5 and 17 years old with multiple sclerosis.

This clonotype was picked up a small number of times. The chain recombines TRBV7-9 with TRBJ1-1, with 8 bases aligning to TRBD1. The V gene end was trimmed by 4 bases and the J gene end by 0 bases; junction bases not matched to a gene: 1. Germline loops: CDR1 SEHNR, CDR2 FQNEAQ (reference sequence). There are 14 residues in the CDR3. The CDR3 reads CASSSTGVNTEAFF. The CDR3 DNA is TGTGCCAGCAGCTCGACAGGGGTGAACACTGAAGCTTTCTTT.

This clonotype was detected ten times or more. V gene TRBV10-3 combines with J gene TRBJ1-1; the D is unclear. The germline CDR1 and CDR2 sequences are ENHRY and SYGVKD. The germline V and J ends were trimmed by 4 bases and 7 bases, with 10 bases remaining between them. The length of the CDR3 is 12 residues. The CDR3 loop is CAISAVENEAFF. The CDR3, as DNA: TGTGCCATCAGTGCCGTGGAGAATGAAGCTTTCTTT.

This chain uses TRBV5-1 with TRBJ2-1, with 8 bases lining up with TRBD1. Losses at the gene ends were 3 bases for V and 6 bases for J; bases not matched to a gene: 2. Germline V gene data show CDR1 as SGHRS and CDR2 as YFSETQ. The CDR3 runs to 13 residues. The CDR3 coding sequence is TGCGCCAGCAGCTACGGGACAGGCAATGAGCAGTTCTTC. This gives the protein CASSYGTGNEQFF.

J is TRBJ2-2 and V is TRBV7-9; D possibly corresponds to TRBD2 (6 bases). The CDR3 totals 16 residues. The ends were cut back, 4 bases at V and 1 base at J, with 13 bases in the middle. Germline assignment: CDR1 SEHNR and CDR2 FQNEAQ (reference sequence). The CDR3 region has the DNA TGTGCCAGCAGCTCCCCTATGCGGGAGAACACCGGGGAGCTGTTTTTT. Protein: CASSSPMRENTGELFF.

A single count supports this clonotype. The chain combines TRBV28 with TRBJ2-7; TRBD1 matches 9 bases. In germline, CDR1 is MDHEN, CDR2 SYDVKM. Trimming took 8 bases from V and 7 from J; bases not matched to a gene: 18. The CDR3 has 16 amino acids. The CDR3 region has the DNA TGTGCCAGCTCTCAAGGTCCGGGACAGGGTAAGGATGAGCAGTACTTC. Its translation is CASSQGPGQGKDEQYF.

The rearrangement uses TRBV25-1 and TRBJ2-2; perhaps D is TRBD1 or TRBD2 (8 bases each). The ends were cut back, 4 bases at V and 4 bases at J, with 37 bases in the middle. CDR1 is MGHDK and CDR2 is SYGVNS in the germline V gene. The CDR3 length is 23 residues. The CDR3 nucleotides read TGTGCCAGCAGTGGGAAATGGGTCAGGGGGCGCCCCGATGGACGGGGGGGCACCGGGGAGCTGTTTTTT. Its protein is CASSGKWVRGRPDGRGGTGELFF.

With respect to this clonotype: An end of the junction differs from the germline gene, which may be a read error. The chain joins TRBV4-2 to TRBJ2-1, with TRBD2 matching over 14 bases. The CDR3 loop spans 17 amino acids. Germline-derived CDR1 and CDR2 are LGHNA and YNFKEQ. CDR3 sequence reads: CASSAGLAGESYNEQVF. DNA for the CDR3: TGTGCTAGCAGCGCGGGACTAGCGGGAGAGTCCTACAATGAGCAGGTCTTC.

The CDR3 DNA follows: TGTGCCAGCAGCGACATAGGACAGGGCAGCAATGAGCAGTTCTTC. Protein: CASSDIGQGSNEQFF. The chain joins TRBV11-2 to TRBJ2-1, with 8 bases identical to TRBD1. V gave up 5 bases and J gave up 6 bases; unmatched junction bases: 9. The CDR3 totals 15 residues. Germline V gene sequence: CDR1 SGHAT, CDR2 FQNNGV.

J is TRBJ2-1 and V is TRBV7-2, with D uncertain. Germline CDR1 is SGHTA and CDR2 is FQGNSA. The V end lost 2 bases, the J end lost 8 bases, and 10 bases lay between the germline ends. CDR3 size: 13 residues. The CDR3 bases are TGTGCCAGCAGCTTATTCTCGGAGCATGAGCAGTTCTTC. Translation: CASSLFSEHEQFF.

The rearrangement joins TRBV29-1 to TRBJ2-4, with 9 bases aligning to TRBD2. The germline V gene has CDR1 SQVTM and CDR2 ANQGSEA. CDR3 length equals 16 residues. V dropped 6 bases and J dropped 7; count of bases not matched to a gene: 16. DNA for the CDR3: TGCAGCGTCCAAAGGGTAGCGGGAGATGTCGGTAACATTCAGTACTTC. Amino acids: CSVQRVAGDVGNIQYF.

The chain combines TRBV20-1 with TRBJ1-1; D is perhaps TRBD1 (6 bases). V was cut by 5 bases and J by 5 bases, with 18 bases left in between. CDR3 length: 14 amino acids. Germline CDR1 DFQATT, CDR2 SNEGSKA (reference sequence). The CDR3 reads CSARRGGAGTEAFF. CDR3 sequence (DNA): TGCAGTGCTCGGCGAGGGGGGGCCGGGACTGAAGCTTTCTTT.

There are a few counts of this clonotype. This chain joins TRBV9 and TRBJ1-2, with D unclear. There are 17 residues in the CDR3. V was pared by 0 bases and J by 8 bases, with 23 bases between. Germline V gene data show CDR1 as SGDLS and CDR2 as YYNGEE. The DNA of the CDR3 is TGTGCCAGCAGCGTAGCCCCTTTGATAAGGGATCCCAACGGCTACACCTTC. It codes for CASSVAPLIRDPNGYTF. Full variable domain (missing parts from reference TRBV9 and TRBJ1-2): DSGVTQTPKHLITATGQRVTLRCSPRSGDLSVYWYQQSLDQGLQFLIQYYNGEERAKGNILERFSAQQFPDLHSELNLSSLELGDSALYFCASSVAPLIRDPNGYTFGSGTRLTVV.

A single count supports this clonotype. A much larger clone differs by one base, so this may be a read error. V and J are TRBV5-1 and TRBJ1-1; D uncertain. The V gene's germline CDR1 is SGHRS and CDR2 YFSETQ. V gave up 3 bases and J gave up 3 bases, with 15 bases separating them. The CDR3 extends over 15 amino acids. The DNA of the CDR3 is TGCGCCAGCAGCTGGGAGCGGTACGGGGACACTGAAGCTTTCTTT. Encoded protein: CASSWERYGDTEAFF.

This clonotype was detected many times. This sequence joins TRBV5-1 and TRBJ1-6; TRBD1 matches 10 bases. Germline V gives CDR1 SGHRS, CDR2 YFSETQ. This CDR3 is built from 16 residues. Trimming cost V 3 bases and J 6 bases; bases outside gene matches: 6. DNA for the CDR3: TGCGCCAGCAGCTCGGACAGGGGGGCGCGTAATTCACCCCTCCACTTT. The encoded protein is CASSSDRGARNSPLHF. Using reference TRBV5-1 and TRBJ1-6 for the parts outside the CDR3, the full variable domain is KAGVTQTPRYLIKTRGQQVTLSCSPISGHRSVSWYQQTPGQGLQFLFEYFSETQRNKGNFPGRFSGRQFSNSRSEMNVSTLELGDSALYLCASSSDRGARNSPLHFGNGTRLTVT.

The rearrangement joins TRBV9 to TRBJ2-3; 7 nucleotides line up with TRBD1. After removal of 3 bases from V and 3 bases from J, the junction contained 7 bases not matched to a gene. The CDR3 runs 15 residues. CDR1 and CDR2 from the germline V gene are SGDLS and YYNGEE. The CDR3 nucleotides read TGTGCCAGCAGCGAGGGAGACAGGGCGACAGATACGCAGTATTTT. Its protein is CASSEGDRATDTQYF.